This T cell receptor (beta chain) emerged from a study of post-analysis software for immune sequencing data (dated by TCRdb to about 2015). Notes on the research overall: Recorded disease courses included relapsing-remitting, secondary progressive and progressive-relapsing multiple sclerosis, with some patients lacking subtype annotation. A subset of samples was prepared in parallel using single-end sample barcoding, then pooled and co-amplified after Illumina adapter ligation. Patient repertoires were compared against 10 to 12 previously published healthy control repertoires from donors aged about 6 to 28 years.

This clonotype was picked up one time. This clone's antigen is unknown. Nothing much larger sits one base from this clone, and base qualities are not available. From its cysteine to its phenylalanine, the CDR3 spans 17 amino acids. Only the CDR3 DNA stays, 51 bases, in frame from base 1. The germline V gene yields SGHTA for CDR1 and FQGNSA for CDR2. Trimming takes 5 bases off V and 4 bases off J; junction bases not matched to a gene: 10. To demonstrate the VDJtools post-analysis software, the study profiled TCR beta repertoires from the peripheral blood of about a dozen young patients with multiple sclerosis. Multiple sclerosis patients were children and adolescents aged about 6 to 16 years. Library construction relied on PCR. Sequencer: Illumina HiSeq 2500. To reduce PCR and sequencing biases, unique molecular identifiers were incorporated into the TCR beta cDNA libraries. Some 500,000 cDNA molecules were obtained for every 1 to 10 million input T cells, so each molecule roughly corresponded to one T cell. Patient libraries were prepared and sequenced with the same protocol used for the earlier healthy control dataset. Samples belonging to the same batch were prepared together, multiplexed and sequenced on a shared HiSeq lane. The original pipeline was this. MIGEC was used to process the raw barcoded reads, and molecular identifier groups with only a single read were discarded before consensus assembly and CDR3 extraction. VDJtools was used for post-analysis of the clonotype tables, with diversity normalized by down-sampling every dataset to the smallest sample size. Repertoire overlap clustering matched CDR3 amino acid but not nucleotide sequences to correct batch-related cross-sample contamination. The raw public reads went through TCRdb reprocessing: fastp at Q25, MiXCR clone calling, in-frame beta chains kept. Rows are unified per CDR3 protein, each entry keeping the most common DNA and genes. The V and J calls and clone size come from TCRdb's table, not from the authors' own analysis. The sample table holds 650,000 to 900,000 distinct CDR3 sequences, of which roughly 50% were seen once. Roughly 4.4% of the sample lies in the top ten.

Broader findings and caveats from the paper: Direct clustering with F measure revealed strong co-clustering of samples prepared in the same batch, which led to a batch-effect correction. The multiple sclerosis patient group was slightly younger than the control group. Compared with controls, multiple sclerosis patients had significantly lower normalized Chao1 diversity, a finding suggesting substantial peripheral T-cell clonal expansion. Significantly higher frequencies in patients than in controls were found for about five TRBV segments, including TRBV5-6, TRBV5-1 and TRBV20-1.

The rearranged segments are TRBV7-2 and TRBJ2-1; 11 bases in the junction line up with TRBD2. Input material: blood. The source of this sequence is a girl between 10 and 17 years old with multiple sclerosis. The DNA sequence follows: TGTGCCAGCAGCCCAAACCCTAGCGGGAGGTCTTACAATGAGCAGTTCTTC. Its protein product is CASSPNPSGRSYNEQFF.